These 30 T cell receptor beta chains originate from one sample sequenced in a study of response to subunit inactivated influenza vaccine (dated by TCRdb to the late 2010s). The receptor library was made with RT-PCR. The instrument given in TCRdb is Illumina HiSeq 2500. The public reads were run again by TCRdb, first through fastp at Q25 and then through MiXCR, and only productive beta chains were kept. Rows are combined by CDR3 protein, so each entry shows the most common genes and DNA. Counted in this sample were hundreds of thousands of distinct CDR3 sequences; about 25% of them appeared once. The ten largest clones capture around 1.8% of the sample. The sample in question was CD4+ T cells sorted from PBMCs, obtained 4 to 6 days after vaccination. The receptors stem from a man aged 45-65 years who received an inactivated influenza vaccine. Donor details come from another sample of the same person, matched by shared clones.

The table lists this clonotype with a few counts. The rearrangement uses TRBV29-1 and TRBJ2-5; no firm D call. This CDR3 has 13 amino acids. Trimming removed 4 bases at V and 1 base at J, with 10 bases between. Germline V gives CDR1 SQVTM, CDR2 ANQGSEA. CDR3 coding DNA: TGCAGCGTTGTAATGGGCATCCAAGAGACCCAGTACTTC. Its translation: CSVVMGIQETQYF.

This chain links TRBV12-3 or TRBV12-4 with TRBJ2-5; 7 bases are shared with TRBD1. The CDR3 spans 14 residues. V shed 5 bases and J 4 bases; nucleotides not matched to a gene: 7. DNA for the CDR3: TGTGCCAGCAGTCAAAACGACAGGGTAGAGACCCAGTACTTC. This encodes CASSQNDRVETQYF.

This clonotype was counted a single time. The chain carries TRBV3-1 and TRBJ2-3, with 14 bases matching TRBD2. The CDR3 contains 17 residues. Germline V gene sequence: CDR1 LGHDT, CDR2 YNNKEL (reference sequence). Trimming took 4 bases from V and 6 from J; bases not matched to a gene: 9. The CDR3 loop is CASSRATGLAGGDTQYF. The DNA of the CDR3 is TGTGCCAGCAGCCGGGCTACCGGACTAGCGGGAGGTGATACGCAGTATTTT.

This clonotype has only a few counts. This sequence joins TRBV29-1 and TRBJ1-1; weak D call: TRBD1 (5 bases). V lost 5 bases and J lost 0, with 13 bases in between. This CDR3 is built from 14 residues. Germline-derived CDR1 and CDR2 are SQVTM and ANQGSEA. The CDR3 region has the DNA TGCAGCGTTACCCAGGGACCCCTGAACACTGAAGCTTTCTTT. It translates to CSVTQGPLNTEAFF.

The chain recombines TRBV29-1 with TRBJ2-5, with D possibly being TRBD2 (5 bases). The CDR3 runs 13 residues. Trimming stripped 7 bases from V and 0 bases from J, with 12 bases between. CDR1 is SQVTM and CDR2 is ANQGSEA in the germline V gene. CDR3 nucleotide sequence: TGCAGCGCTAGCCCGAGGTACCAAGAGACCCAGTACTTC. This translates into CSASPRYQETQYF.

This clonotype was observed a handful of times. The rearrangement links TRBV6-2 or TRBV6-3 to TRBJ2-2, with 7 bases lining up with TRBD1. Germline loops: CDR1 MNHEY, CDR2 SVGEGT. V dropped 7 bases and J dropped 5; count of bases not matched to a gene: 13. The CDR3 has 16 residues. As DNA, the CDR3 is TGTGCCAGCAACCATCCCGACAGGGCTGGAACCGGGGAGCTGTTTTTT. It translates to CASNHPDRAGTGELFF.

V gene TRBV6-1 combines with J gene TRBJ2-1; TRBD2 aligns across 8 bases. The V gene's germline CDR1 is MNHNS and CDR2 SASEGT. The CDR3 sequence is 15 residues long. V trimming: 6 bases; J trimming: 3 bases; junction bases outside the gene matches: 7. DNA for the CDR3: TGTGCCAGCAGAAACAGCGGGGGCGGCTACAATGAGCAGTTCTTC. Protein product: CASRNSGGGYNEQFF.

In this sample, this clonotype turned up a few times. The chain combines TRBV10-1 with TRBJ1-5, with D possibly matching TRBD1 (5 bases). Germline values: CDR1 WNHNN, CDR2 SYGVQD (reference sequence). The CDR3 sequence is 13 residues long. The germline V and J ends were trimmed by 4 bases and 5 bases, with 9 bases remaining between them. The CDR3 region is CASSGGVDQPQHF. The CDR3 nucleotides are TGCGCCAGCAGTGGGGGGGTTGATCAGCCCCAGCATTTT.

This chain uses TRBV5-1 with TRBJ2-1; D possibly corresponds to TRBD2 (6 bases). V was trimmed by 2 bases and J by 13 bases, leaving 25 bases between them. The germline CDR1 and CDR2 sequences are SGHRS and YFSETQ. The CDR3 is 16 amino acids. The CDR3 nucleotides read TGCGCCAGCAGCTTACTCGGATACGTACGGGGGAGTCATCAGTTCTTC. It codes for CASSLLGYVRGSHQFF.

This clonotype was seen a handful of times. The genes are TRBV7-2 and TRBJ2-7, with D perhaps TRBD2 (6 bases). This CDR3 spans 14 amino acids. CDR1 is SGHTA, CDR2 FQGNSA, per germline. Trimming cost V 4 bases and J 6 bases, with 16 bases left between them. This CDR3 reads CASSSVVGRFEQYF. DNA for the CDR3: TGTGCCAGCAGCTCTGTAGTAGGGAGGTTCGAGCAGTACTTC.

The chain carries TRBV28 and TRBJ2-3; D is ambiguous. Germline V gene sequence: CDR1 MDHEN, CDR2 SYDVKM. The CDR3 loop spans 15 amino acids. Deletions cut 1 base from V and 2 bases from J, with 10 bases between. The chain's CDR3 is CASSLSSVFTDTQYF. Here the CDR3 DNA reads TGTGCCAGCAGTTTATCTTCAGTGTTCACAGATACGCAGTATTTT.

This clonotype came up a few times. V usage is TRBV7-3 and J usage is TRBJ1-5; weak D call: TRBD1 (5 bases). V dropped 3 bases and J dropped 7 bases, with 13 bases sitting between them. The germline CDR1 and CDR2 sequences are SGHTA and FQGTGA. This CDR3 region has 14 residues. As DNA, the CDR3 is TGTGCCAGCAGCTTTAGTGGGGCAGGGCAGCCCCAGCATTTT. It encodes CASSFSGAGQPQHF.

V usage is TRBV7-2 and J usage is TRBJ2-3, with 9 bases matching TRBD2. The CDR3 runs 16 residues. The V segment lost 4 bases and the J segment 6 bases; nucleotides outside the gene matches: 11. CDR1 is SGHTA, CDR2 FQGNSA, per germline. CDR3 sequence reads: CASSSTRLAVGDTQYF. DNA of the CDR3: TGTGCCAGCAGCTCAACTAGACTAGCGGTGGGGGATACGCAGTATTTT.

This chain joins TRBV5-1 and TRBJ1-2; D unresolved. This CDR3 region has 14 residues. V lost 0 bases, J lost 8 bases, and 14 bases lay in between. CDR1 and CDR2 from the germline V gene are SGHRS and YFSETQ. CDR3 region: CASSLGGRAGGYTF. The DNA of the CDR3 is TGCGCCAGCAGCTTGGGGGGAAGGGCTGGCGGCTACACCTTC.

The rearrangement links TRBV18 to TRBJ2-7; the D gene is possibly TRBD1 (5 bases). The CDR3 extends over 15 amino acids. Germline values: CDR1 KGHSH, CDR2 LQKENI. Trimming removed 0 bases at V and 7 bases at J, with 16 bases between. The CDR3, as DNA: TGTGCCAGCTCACCACCGCTTCGGCAGGGTGGGGAGCAGTACTTC. Amino acid sequence: CASSPPLRQGGEQYF.

The gene calls are TRBV29-1 and TRBJ2-3; D uncertain. The CDR3 covers 13 residues. V gave up 6 bases and J gave up 0 bases, with 10 bases separating them. Per germline, CDR1 SQVTM and CDR2 ANQGSEA. CDR3 amino acids: CSVPGPSTDTQYF. The DNA of the CDR3 is TGCAGCGTGCCGGGCCCGAGCACAGATACGCAGTATTTT.

This clonotype came up a few times. The chain joins TRBV4-2 to TRBJ1-5; D is possibly TRBD1 (5 bases). Germline V gene data show CDR1 as LGHNA and CDR2 as YNFKEQ. The V and J ends lost 0 bases and 6 bases respectively, with 12 bases between them. The CDR3 consists of 15 residues. The CDR3 DNA sequence: TGTGCCAGCAGCCAAGAGAACAGGTCCCTTCAGCCCCAGCATTTT. Its protein product is CASSQENRSLQPQHF.

This clonotype occurred a few times. The CDR3 bases are TGCAGTGCAGGGGACAGGGGGATTAATCAGCCCCAGCATTTT. The encoded protein is CSAGDRGINQPQHF. This chain connects TRBV20-1 to TRBJ1-5; the match to TRBD1 covers 11 bases. V shed 6 bases, J shed 4 bases, and the junction held 5 bases outside the gene matches. This CDR3 is built from 14 residues. Germline V gene data show CDR1 as DFQATT and CDR2 as SNEGSKA (reference sequence).

This clonotype was seen more than once but under ten times. The chain couples TRBV2 to TRBJ1-2; D uncertain. Trimming took off 2 bases at V and 7 bases at J, with 8 bases between the two ends. Germline CDR1 reads SNHLY; CDR2 reads FYNNEI. The CDR3 length is 12 residues. For the CDR3, the DNA is TGTGCCAGCAGTGAAAGTGGGAGTGGCTACACCTTC. It encodes CASSESGSGYTF.

This clonotype has a handful of counts. The V call is TRBV5-6, the J call TRBJ1-1; unclear D gene. The germline V gene encodes CDR1 SGHDT and CDR2 YYEEEE. CDR3 length: 17 residues. V dropped 0 bases and J dropped 5 bases, with 20 bases sitting between them. In DNA form, the CDR3 reads TGTGCCAGCAGCTTGGGAATAGTTGTGTCGCGGGAGACTGAAGCTTTCTTT. Residues: CASSLGIVVSRETEAFF.

This clonotype was detected only a few times. The genes are TRBV6-1 and TRBJ1-2; no clear D gene. The V gene lost 1 base and the J gene lost 4 bases, with 4 bases spanning the gap. The CDR3 loop spans 12 amino acids. Per germline, CDR1 MNHNS and CDR2 SASEGT. The CDR3 spells CASSEGSYGYTF. The CDR3 DNA is TGTGCCAGCAGTGAAGGAAGCTATGGCTACACCTTC.

This clonotype was counted a few times. The V and J genes are TRBV12-3 or TRBV12-4 and TRBJ2-2, with D unclear. The CDR3 consists of 15 residues. V lost 6 bases to trimming and J lost 7 bases, with 18 bases between them. The CDR3 DNA is TGTGCCAGCAGACCCACGGCCTCCACTCACGGGGAGCTGTTTTTT. Translation: CASRPTASTHGELFF.

The CDR3 sequence is CASNRDSLNTEAFF. The CDR3, as DNA: TGTGCCAGCAATAGAGACAGTCTGAACACTGAAGCTTTCTTT. The genes are TRBV12-3 or TRBV12-4 and TRBJ1-1; TRBD1 is a possible D gene (5 bases). The length of the CDR3 is 14 residues. Trimming took off 7 bases at V and 0 bases at J, with 12 bases between the two ends.

The chain recombines TRBV20-1 with TRBJ2-7, with D tentatively TRBD1 (6 bases). The CDR3 is 17 amino acids. Germline CDR1 DFQATT, CDR2 SNEGSKA (reference sequence). V dropped 3 bases and J dropped 2 bases, with 23 bases sitting between them. As DNA, the CDR3 is TGCAGTGCTAGCCCCCCGTCTGGGGGCAATAGGGCCTACGAGCAGTACTTC. Translation: CSASPPSGGNRAYEQYF.

The J gene is TRBJ2-3, the V gene TRBV9; no clear D. This CDR3 spans 15 amino acids. Deletions cut 1 base from V and 3 bases from J, with 12 bases between. CDR1 is SGDLS and CDR2 is YYNGEE in the germline V gene. The chain's CDR3 is CASSVWGGSTDTQYF. CDR3 DNA: TGTGCCAGCAGCGTATGGGGTGGTAGTACAGATACGCAGTATTTT.

The genes are TRBV20-1 and TRBJ1-4; 7 bases map to TRBD1. This CDR3 comprises 13 residues. V dropped 5 bases and J dropped 4; count of bases not matched to a gene: 4. Germline-derived CDR1 and CDR2 are DFQATT and SNEGSKA (reference sequence). In nucleotides, the CDR3 is TGCAGTGCTGTAAACAGGGGTAATGAAAAACTGTTTTTT. Its protein product is CSAVNRGNEKLFF.

This clonotype was seen only a few times. This chain connects TRBV5-1 to TRBJ1-2; 9 bases match TRBD1. The CDR3 is 18 residues long. Germline V gives CDR1 SGHRS, CDR2 YFSETQ. V shed 2 bases, J shed 3 bases, and the junction held 14 bases outside the gene matches. The DNA of the CDR3 is TGCGCCAGCAGCTTTGGATTCGGGCTGGGACAGGGCGACTATGGCTACACCTTC. This codes for CASSFGFGLGQGDYGYTF.

This rearrangement joins TRBV7-9 to TRBJ1-5, with D possibly matching TRBD1 (5 bases). CDR3 length: 17 amino acids. Trimming shortened V by 1 base and J by 2 bases, and 15 bases separated the two germline ends. CDR1 SEHNR and CDR2 FQNEAQ come from the germline V gene (reference sequence). The CDR3 spells CASSLVAGQSGNQPQHF. The DNA of the CDR3 is TGTGCCAGCAGCTTAGTTGCGGGGCAGTCTGGCAATCAGCCCCAGCATTTT.

The chain combines TRBV7-8 with TRBJ2-2; D remains unclear. The CDR3 length is 15 residues. The V gene's germline CDR1 is SGHVS and CDR2 FQNEAQ. V was clipped by 0 bases and J by 0 bases, with 5 bases between them. The DNA for the CDR3 is TGTGCCAGCAGCTTAGCACCCGCGAACACCGGGGAGCTGTTTTTT. Translated: CASSLAPANTGELFF.

The chain combines TRBV5-1 with TRBJ2-5, with 8 bases aligning to TRBD1. The CDR3 has 14 amino acids. Germline CDR1 SGHRS, CDR2 YFSETQ. Losses at the gene ends were 4 bases for V and 5 bases for J; bases not matched to a gene: 7. The CDR3 DNA is TGCGCCAGCAGCGGACAGGGTAGGAAGGAGACCCAGTACTTC. The encoded protein is CASSGQGRKETQYF.